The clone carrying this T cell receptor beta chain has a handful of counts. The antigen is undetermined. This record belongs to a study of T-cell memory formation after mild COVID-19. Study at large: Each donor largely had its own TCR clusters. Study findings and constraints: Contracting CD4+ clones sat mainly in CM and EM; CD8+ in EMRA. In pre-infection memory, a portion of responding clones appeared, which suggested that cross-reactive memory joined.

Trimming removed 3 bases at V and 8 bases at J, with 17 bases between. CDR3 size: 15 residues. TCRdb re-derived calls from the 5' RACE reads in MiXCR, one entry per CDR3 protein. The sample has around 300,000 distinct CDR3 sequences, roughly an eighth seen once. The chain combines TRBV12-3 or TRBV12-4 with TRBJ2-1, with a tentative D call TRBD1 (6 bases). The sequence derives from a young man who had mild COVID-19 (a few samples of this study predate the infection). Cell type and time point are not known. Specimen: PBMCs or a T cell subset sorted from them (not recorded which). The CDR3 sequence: CASSLGQGLWDEQFF. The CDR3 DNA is TGTGCCAGCAGTTTGGGGCAGGGGCTTTGGGATGAGCAGTTCTTC.